These 17 T cell receptor beta chains were all obtained from the same sample, sequenced in a study of cytomegalovirus exposure and HLA in healthy donors. The PCR was carried out with 60 Vbeta primers and 13 Jbeta primers. Some clones are missing from TCRdb's copy, which holds only in-frame ones; the method was immunoSEQ multiplex PCR. Here the sample spans about 100,000 clones, 81% being singletons. The sequenced material came from PBMCs. Receptors originate from an older woman in good health and CMV-seropositive.

The V call is TRBV4-1, the J call TRBJ2-5, with D possibly TRBD1 on 7 matching bases. The ends were cut back, 4 bases at V and 2 bases at J, with 17 bases in the middle. This CDR3 has 16 amino acids. In germline, CDR1 is MGHRA, CDR2 YSYEKL. CDR3 nucleotide sequence: TGCGCCAGCAGCCCCCAGGGGGAAGGAGGGCAAGAGACCCAGTACTTC. Translation: CASSPQGEGGQETQYF.

This clone occurred a few times. The CDR3 coding sequence is TGTGCCAGCAGGCCGGGACAGACTAATGAAAAACTGTTTTTT. This gives the protein CASRPGQTNEKLFF. V usage is TRBV2 and J usage is TRBJ1-4; 7 bases match TRBD1. The germline V gene has CDR1 SNHLY and CDR2 FYNNEI. Trimming took 6 bases from V and 2 from J; bases not matched to a gene: 3. This CDR3 comprises 14 residues.

The chain has TRBV18 and TRBJ1-1, with 11 bases fitting TRBD1. The CDR3 is 16 residues long. CDR1 is KGHSH, CDR2 LQKENI, per germline. V lost 6 bases to trimming and J lost 8 bases; unmatched junction nucleotides: 14. The CDR3, as DNA: TGTGCCAGCTCGGCCGGGACAGGGGGAAGCAGAGTCGAAGCTTTCTTT. Encoded protein: CASSAGTGGSRVEAFF.

This rearrangement joins TRBV5-1 to TRBJ1-1, with D perhaps TRBD1 (5 bases). The CDR3 is 15 residues long. Trimming shortened V by 4 bases and J by 4 bases, and 17 bases separated the two germline ends. Germline V CDR1 and CDR2: SGHRS, YFSETQ. The CDR3: CASSRGGSGGTEAFF. For the CDR3, the DNA is TGCGCCAGCAGCCGTGGAGGGAGTGGGGGCACTGAAGCTTTCTTT.

This sequence joins TRBV28 and TRBJ2-7, with a weak D call TRBD1 (5 bases). The CDR3 sequence is 15 residues long. Germline CDR1 and CDR2: MDHEN and SYDVKM. Trimming removed 5 bases from V and 2 bases from J, with 16 bases in between. The CDR3 bases are TGTGCCAGCAGTACGCGACAGAAAATTCCCTACGAGCAGTACTTC. As protein: CASSTRQKIPYEQYF.

This chain links TRBV4-1 with TRBJ1-2; 8 nucleotides line up with TRBD1. Germline V gives CDR1 MGHRA, CDR2 YSYEKL. This CDR3 is 13 amino acids long. The V segment lost 4 bases and the J segment 3 bases; nucleotides outside the gene matches: 1. This chain's CDR3 is CASSPQGDYGYTF. The CDR3, as DNA: TGCGCCAGCAGCCCACAGGGGGACTATGGCTACACCTTC.

The V gene is TRBV21-1, the J gene TRBJ2-2; the table's TRBD1 call for D was not verified on the DNA. TRBV21-1 represents a pseudogene. The CDR3 is made up of 16 amino acids. CDR3 DNA sequence: TGTGCCAGCAGCAAAGGCCCCGGACAGCACACCGGGGAGCTGTTTTTT. The encoded protein is CASSKGPGQHTGELFF.

This clone was seen once. The V call is TRBV7-2, the J call TRBJ1-6, with D tentatively TRBD1 (6 bases). The germline V and J ends were trimmed by 4 bases and 8 bases, with 12 bases remaining between them. Germline CDR1 SGHTA, CDR2 FQGNSA. CDR3 length: 14 residues. The DNA of the CDR3 is TGTGCCAGCAGCTCTCAGACAGGTTATTCACCCCTCCACTTT. Protein sequence: CASSSQTGYSPLHF.

This clone has just one count. The gene calls are TRBV21-1 and TRBJ2-1; TRBD1 reflects the table's D call only, with no check against the DNA. TRBV21-1 is a pseudogene locus. The CDR3 consists of 15 residues. The CDR3 loop reads CASSTAAGPYNEQFF. In DNA form, the CDR3 reads TGTGCCAGCAGCACAGCGGCAGGTCCCTACAATGAGCAGTTCTTC.

The chain uses TRBV5-4 and TRBJ2-5, with D possibly matching TRBD2 (5 bases). Germline CDR1 is SGHNT and CDR2 is YYREEE (reference sequence). This CDR3 spans 13 amino acids. With 4 bases removed from V and 2 bases from J, the gap between germline ends came to 9 bases. This chain's CDR3 is CASSRGYQETQYF. The CDR3 region has the DNA TGTGCCAGCAGCCGAGGGTATCAAGAGACCCAGTACTTC.

This chain connects TRBV29-1 to TRBJ2-7; 7 positions match TRBD1. The CDR3 runs to 13 residues. The J segment lost 5 bases and the V segment lost 6 bases, leaving 10 bases of the junction unmatched. The germline CDR1 and CDR2 sequences are SQVTM and ANQGSEA. In DNA, the CDR3 is TGCAGCGTCCACAGGGGTCTCGGAGACGAGCAGTACTTC. It encodes CSVHRGLGDEQYF.

The rearrangement joins TRBV2 to TRBJ1-2, with D unclear. The CDR3 covers 14 residues. The germline V gene encodes CDR1 SNHLY and CDR2 FYNNEI. The V end lost 10 bases, the J end lost 7 bases, and 22 bases lay between the germline ends. The CDR3 sequence: CATLGGPLLSGYTF. CDR3 DNA: TGTGCCACACTGGGAGGGCCCCTATTATCTGGCTACACCTTC.

This clone was found a few times. V gene TRBV19 combines with J gene TRBJ1-1; TRBD1 might be the D (5 bases). This CDR3 contains 13 residues. Trimming took 6 bases from V and 3 from J, leaving 11 bases between them. Germline CDR1 LNHDA, CDR2 SQIVND (reference sequence). The CDR3 nucleotides read TGTGCCAGTAGAAATGGGGGGGACACTGAAGCTTTCTTT. This sequence encodes CASRNGGDTEAFF.

The V gene is TRBV19, the J gene TRBJ1-2; TRBD1 aligns across 10 bases. CDR1 LNHDA and CDR2 SQIVND come from the germline V gene (reference sequence). V gave up 6 bases and J gave up 6 bases; unmatched junction bases: 4. CDR3 length: 13 amino acids. The CDR3 region has the DNA TGTGCCAGTAGCTGGGGGACAGGGGATGGCTACACCTTC. Amino acid sequence: CASSWGTGDGYTF. Supplemented by reference TRBV19 and TRBJ1-2, the full variable domain reads DGGITQSPKYLFRKEGQNVTLSCEQNLNHDAMYWYRQDPGQGLRLIYYSQIVNDFQKGDIAEGYSVSREKKESFPLTVTSAQKNPTAFYLCASSWGTGDGYTFGSGTRLTVV.

The V call is TRBV13, the J call TRBJ2-1, with 9 bases aligning to TRBD2. V shed 5 bases, J shed 9 bases, and the junction held 11 bases outside the gene matches. From germline, CDR1 is PRHDT and CDR2 FYEKMQ (reference sequence). This CDR3 comprises 15 residues. The CDR3 loop is CASSPPTSGGPEQFF. CDR3 sequence (DNA): TGTGCCAGCAGCCCCCCGACTAGCGGAGGGCCTGAGCAGTTCTTC.

This clone was recorded a few times. This chain joins TRBV28 and TRBJ2-7, with a possible D match to TRBD2 (6 bases). CDR1 MDHEN and CDR2 SYDVKM come from the germline V gene. The germline V and J ends were trimmed by 3 bases and 1 base, with 7 bases remaining between them. The CDR3 contains 13 residues. CDR3 DNA sequence: TGTGCCAGCAGTTTGGAGGGATCCTACGAGCAGTACTTC. Its protein product is CASSLEGSYEQYF. Filled out from reference TRBV28 and TRBJ2-7, the complete variable domain reads DVKVTQSSRYLVKRTGEKVFLECVQDMDHENMFWYRQDPGLGLRLIYFSYDVKMKEKGDIPEGYSVSREKKERFSLILESASTNQTSMYLCASSLEGSYEQYFGPGTRLTVT.

The V gene is TRBV9, the J gene TRBJ2-7; D is perhaps TRBD2 (5 bases). CDR1 is SGDLS, CDR2 YYNGEE, per germline. Trimming cost V 3 bases and J 2 bases, with 18 bases left between them. The CDR3 is 16 residues long. For the CDR3, the DNA is TGTGCCAGCAGCGGACTTGGGTTGGAGGAAACCTACGAGCAGTACTTC. It translates to CASSGLGLEETYEQYF.